The entry below gives a single T cell receptor (beta chain) sequence along with its context. Its antigen is unknown. Base qualities were left out, and no much larger clone turns up one base away. The entry originates in a study of T cell responses to AZD1222 COVID-19 vaccine (dated by TCRdb to about 2021). In terms of the full investigation: TCR sequencing covered over 230 trial participants: approximately 200 given two doses of AZD1222 and 26 given two doses of MenACWY control vaccine. Trial participants were enrolled by age into 18-55, 56-69 and 70-plus year subgroups, with around 150, 28 and 57 TCR-sequenced participants respectively.

The germline V gene encodes CDR1 SGDLS and CDR2 YYNGEE. The CDR3, cysteine through phenylalanine, is 18 amino acids long. The kept DNA is CDR3 alone, 54 bases in frame from the first base. The germline V and J ends show losses of 4 bases and 1 base respectively, and no gene match explains 16 bases of the junction. General study outcomes and caveats: Reportedly, almost half of the unique spike-specific TCRs recognized epitopes lying outside the regions that are mutated in the B.1.351 and B.1.1.7 variants. Conclusions about previously exposed vaccinees were limited because only a handful of AZD1222 recipients were SARS-CoV-2 seropositive at baseline. Most participants were white British and females outnumbered males, and the authors suggested that clonal diversity may have been underestimated. The vaccine-associated CD4 TCRs covered the entire spike protein, and the dominant responses fell in regions 160-218 and 743-854. The 56-69-year group was small, and its depth increase did not reach significance, likely because of low power. No day 14 peak-response samples were available, so repertoires were characterized only after the peak T cell response. A significant rise in spike-specific TCR breadth and depth was observed after two AZD1222 doses relative to day 0 and relative to MenACWY recipients.

The CDR3 regions of human TCRbeta chains were subjected to immunosequencing. The original pipeline was this. Repertoire TCRs were matched against a reference library of SARS-CoV-2-specific TCRs generated with the MIRA antigen-specificity platform. Breadth was defined as the fraction of unique TCRs that were SARS-CoV-2-associated. Depth was defined as the fraction of total T cells that were SARS-CoV-2-associated. Using the MIRA data, each spike-specific TCR was mapped to the spike region that the TCR reacts to and placed in a CD4 or CD8 class. Log10-transformed breadth and depth values were compared by one-way ANOVA with Sidak's multiple comparisons tests. The table comes from immuneACCESS by way of TCRdb, which keeps in-frame sequences with V and J called. Part of the clones is missing from these tables; in studies checked, under half for an unresolved V gene and the rest for unknown reasons. That table is the source of V, J and clone size, and D and trimming were worked out from the DNA. This sample holds approximately 80,000 clones; approximately 85% were observed only once. Jointly, the top ten make up around 3.5% of the sample.

What this sample's time point label stands for: about 28 days (+/-7) after the second vaccine dose. AZD1222 recipients whose second dose came at about 4 weeks and those whose second dose came at about 12 weeks were combined into one group, since spike-specific TCR depth and breadth did not differ between the two schedules. The vaccinee samples were drawn from two UK trials, COV001 and COV002, one of which was a single-blind randomized controlled phase 2/3 trial testing AZD1222 (ChAdOx1 nCoV-19) in healthy adults. For TCRbeta chain sequencing, PBMC samples were collected from trial participants at day 0 and at day 28 after the second dose.

This TCR derives from an adult who received the AZD1222 COVID-19 vaccine. The chain links TRBV9 with TRBJ1-1; TRBD1 lines up with 7 middle nucleotides. This specimen was peripheral blood, taken 28 days after the second AZD1222 dose. The DNA sequence reads TGTGCCAGCAGCCCAAGACCATACAGGGGAGCCCCGAACACTGAAGCTTTCTTT. Translated, this is CASSPRPYRGAPNTEAFF.